The 18 T cell receptor beta chains given below trace back to one sample, sequenced in a study of T cell changes during pregnancy in multiple sclerosis. TCRdb's table, derived via immunoSEQ multiplex PCR, lists solely in-frame clones and lacks some. The sample shows about 68,000 clones, 90% of them seen only once. Material: peripheral blood, obtained in the third trimester of pregnancy. Receptors originate from a female donor with multiple sclerosis, enrolled in a pregnancy study.

This chain joins TRBV7-9 and TRBJ2-7, with no clear D. The V gene lost 4 bases and the J gene lost 4 bases, with 5 bases spanning the gap. The CDR3 totals 11 residues. From germline, CDR1 is SEHNR and CDR2 FQNEAQ (reference sequence). The CDR3 loop reads CASSSHYEQYF. The CDR3 nucleotides read TGTGCCAGCAGCTCCCATTACGAGCAGTACTTC.

This clone was found once. This chain connects TRBV4-1 to TRBJ1-2, with no clear D. The V gene's germline CDR1 is MGHRA and CDR2 YSYEKL. The CDR3 is 16 residues long. Trimming left V 2 bases short and J 2 bases short, with 15 bases between. The CDR3 DNA reads as TGCGCCAGCAGCCAACCAATGGAGGCCTTAAACTATGGCTACACCTTC. Translating gives CASSQPMEALNYGYTF.

The chain is built from TRBV5-1 and TRBJ2-3, with TRBD1 as a possible D gene (6 bases). CDR1 SGHRS and CDR2 YFSETQ come from the germline V gene. The CDR3 loop spans 14 amino acids. V was cut by 6 bases and J by 1 base, with 12 bases left in between. CDR3 in amino acids: CASTRGGRTDTQYF. DNA of the CDR3: TGCGCCAGCACCCGAGGGGGTCGCACAGATACGCAGTATTTT.

This chain connects TRBV6-6 to TRBJ1-1, with D possibly being TRBD1 (5 bases). The germline V gene has CDR1 MNHNY and CDR2 SVGAGI (reference sequence). The CDR3 consists of 13 residues. Deletions cut 6 bases from V and 11 bases from J, with 19 bases between. The CDR3 reads CASSPTGPENAFF. CDR3 bases: TGTGCCAGCAGCCCCACAGGACCCGAGAACGCTTTCTTT.

The V call is TRBV13, the J call TRBJ2-1; the D gene is possibly TRBD2 (5 bases). Germline values: CDR1 PRHDT, CDR2 FYEKMQ (reference sequence). The CDR3 consists of 13 residues. The V end lost 5 bases, the J end lost 6 bases, and 11 bases lay between the germline ends. CDR3 in amino acids: CASSTARGNEQFF. As DNA, the CDR3 is TGTGCCAGCAGCACCGCCCGGGGCAATGAGCAGTTCTTC.

J is TRBJ2-7 and V is TRBV5-4; tentatively, D is TRBD1 (6 bases). V was pared by 0 bases and J by 3 bases, with 16 bases between. This CDR3 spans 16 amino acids. From germline, CDR1 is SGHNT and CDR2 YYREEE (reference sequence). CDR3 residues: CASSLGLDSPIYEQYF. Here the CDR3 DNA reads TGTGCCAGCAGCTTGGGCCTGGACAGCCCTATCTACGAGCAGTACTTC.

Concerning this clone: Different DNA sequences within this sample yield the same CDR3. V gene TRBV19 combines with J gene TRBJ2-3; TRBD2 might be the D (5 bases). V was cut by 3 bases and J by 0 bases, with 7 bases left in between. The CDR3 consists of 14 residues. The germline CDR1 and CDR2 sequences are LNHDA and SQIVND (reference sequence). CDR3 nucleotide sequence: TGTGCCAGTAGTATTGCGGGTAGCACAGATACGCAGTATTTT. The encoded protein is CASSIAGSTDTQYF.

The chain couples TRBV19 to TRBJ1-1; 8 bases are a match to TRBD1. Per germline, CDR1 LNHDA and CDR2 SQIVND (reference sequence). The CDR3 length is 16 residues. J gave up 3 bases and V 6 bases, and 12 bases lay outside the gene matches. CDR3 DNA sequence: TGTGCCAGTAGGATCGGACAGGGAGTAAGGGACACTGAAGCTTTCTTT. Its translation is CASRIGQGVRDTEAFF.

The V and J genes are TRBV30 and TRBJ2-7; unclear D gene. Looked up from germline, CDR1 is GTSNPN and CDR2 is SVGIG (reference sequence). This CDR3 has 12 amino acids. The ends were cut back, 2 bases at V and 9 bases at J, with 14 bases in the middle. The CDR3 sequence is CAWSSGSNWQYF. As DNA, the CDR3 is TGTGCCTGGAGTTCCGGTTCTAATTGGCAGTACTTC.

The V and J genes are TRBV4-2 and TRBJ1-6, with D tentatively TRBD1 (5 bases). This CDR3 has 14 amino acids. The germline gives CDR1 LGHNA, CDR2 YNFKEQ. The V and J ends lost 1 base and 11 bases respectively, with 12 bases between them. This CDR3 reads CASSQAQGGPPLHF. The CDR3 DNA reads TGTGCCAGCAGCCAAGCCCAGGGAGGACCACCCCTCCACTTT.

The V gene is TRBV27, the J gene TRBJ1-1, with 8 bases identical to TRBD1. J was trimmed by 1 base and V by 5 bases; bases with no gene match: 3. In germline, CDR1 is MNHEY, CDR2 SMNVEV (reference sequence). This CDR3 comprises 14 residues. The CDR3 loop is CASSIGQGNTEAFF. CDR3 DNA sequence: TGTGCCAGCAGTATCGGACAGGGGAACACTGAAGCTTTCTTT.

This chain connects TRBV6-5 to TRBJ2-3; perhaps TRBD2 as D (6 bases). This CDR3 is built from 14 residues. Trimming stripped 5 bases from V and 1 base from J, with 10 bases between. Germline V gene data show CDR1 as MNHEY and CDR2 as SVGAGI. The DNA of the CDR3 is TGTGCCAGCAGTGGTAGCGGCGGCACAGATACGCAGTATTTT. Encoded protein: CASSGSGGTDTQYF.

CDR3 sequence reads: CASSLHGRDNNSPLHF. DNA of the CDR3: TGTGCCAGCAGCTTACATGGCCGGGACAATAATTCACCCCTCCACTTT. The V gene is TRBV7-3, the J gene TRBJ1-6; a possible D gene is TRBD1 (6 bases). The CDR3 is 16 amino acids. Germline V lookup: CDR1 SGHTA, CDR2 FQGTGA. The germline V and J ends were trimmed by 2 bases and 5 bases, with 13 bases remaining between them.

The chain combines TRBV28 with TRBJ2-7; 9 bases are shared with TRBD1. CDR1 and CDR2 from the germline V gene are MDHEN and SYDVKM. Trimming removed 6 bases from V and 5 bases from J; junction bases left unmatched: 20. This CDR3 is 18 amino acids long. CDR3 bases: TGTGCCAGCAGAGAATCCGGGACAGGGACCTTCTTTGCCCACGAGCAGTACTTC. Encoded protein: CASRESGTGTFFAHEQYF.

The chain is built from TRBV6-6 and TRBJ2-4, with D perhaps matching TRBD1 (6 bases). The CDR3 totals 13 residues. V dropped 8 bases and J dropped 7 bases, with 15 bases sitting between them. Germline assignment: CDR1 MNHNY and CDR2 SVGAGI (reference sequence). DNA of the CDR3: TGTGCCAGCGGTCGAGAGGGGGAGAACATTCAGTACTTC. Its translation is CASGREGENIQYF.

The chain employs TRBV6-1 and TRBJ2-4; 7 bases line up with TRBD1. Germline CDR1 and CDR2: MNHNS and SASEGT. J was trimmed by 1 base and V by 6 bases; bases with no gene match: 6. The CDR3 contains 15 residues. This chain's CDR3 is CASRAGTEAKNIQYF. The CDR3 DNA reads as TGTGCCAGCAGAGCCGGGACAGAGGCCAAAAACATTCAGTACTTC.

This chain connects TRBV18 to TRBJ2-7, with D unresolved. CDR1 is KGHSH and CDR2 is LQKENI in the germline V gene. The CDR3 totals 14 residues. V shed 8 bases and J shed 6 bases, with 20 bases lying between them. The CDR3 is CASRINGEGGEQYF. As DNA, the CDR3 is TGTGCCAGCAGAATAAACGGAGAAGGCGGCGAGCAGTACTTC. Together with reference TRBV18 and TRBJ2-7, the CDR3 gives the full variable domain: NAGVMQNPRHLVRRRGQEARLRCSPMKGHSHVYWYRQLPEEGLKFMVYLQKENIIDESGMPKERFSAEFPKEGPSILRIQQVVRGDSAAYFCASRINGEGGEQYFGPGTRLTVT.

The chain joins TRBV6-1 to TRBJ2-3, with D possibly TRBD1 on 5 matching bases. Trimming pared 1 base from V and 5 bases from J, leaving 16 bases between. Germline V CDR1 and CDR2: MNHNS, SASEGT. The CDR3 length is 16 residues. The DNA for the CDR3 is TGTGCCAGCAGTGAAGTGTTCAGGACATGGGAAGATACGCAGTATTTT. It encodes CASSEVFRTWEDTQYF.